These 19 T cell receptor beta chains share one sample of origin, sequenced in a study of CD8 T cells in ankylosing spondylitis. TCRdb reprocessed the 5' RACE reads via MiXCR and lists one record per CDR3 protein. This sample has 200,000 to 250,000 distinct CDR3 sequences, with 10% found just once. Material for sequencing was blood, either unsorted or a sorted T cell fraction (not recorded which). These receptor sequences come from a male donor with ankylosing spondylitis or in good health (not recorded which).

This clonotype was detected ten times or more. The chain joins TRBV20-1 to TRBJ1-2; D is uncertain. V gave up 8 bases and J gave up 0 bases, with 16 bases separating them. Germline V lookup: CDR1 DFQATT, CDR2 SNEGSKA (reference sequence). The CDR3 is 14 amino acids. CDR3 in amino acids: CSCTTLLSNYGYTF. The CDR3 DNA is TGCAGTTGTACGACGCTTCTGTCTAACTATGGCTACACCTTC.

This clonotype was recorded many times. The chain has TRBV5-1 and TRBJ2-4; unclear D gene. This CDR3 has 17 residues. Trimming cost V 7 bases and J 3 bases, with 23 bases left between them. Germline V gene lookup returns CDR1 SGHRS and CDR2 YFSETQ. For the CDR3, the DNA is TGCGCCAGCGCCCCCAGCCCCCCAGACATGAGCAAAAACATTCAGTACTTC. It yields the protein CASAPSPPDMSKNIQYF.

This clonotype showed up many times. The chain has TRBV5-1 and TRBJ2-7; D is unclear. V lost 0 bases, J lost 1 base, and 14 bases lay in between. Per germline, CDR1 SGHRS and CDR2 YFSETQ. The CDR3 totals 16 residues. The chain's CDR3 is CASSLAFQATSYEQYF. CDR3 nucleotide sequence: TGCGCCAGCAGCTTGGCGTTCCAGGCAACATCCTACGAGCAGTACTTC. Variable domain in full (rest from reference TRBV5-1 and TRBJ2-7): KAGVTQTPRYLIKTRGQQVTLSCSPISGHRSVSWYQQTPGQGLQFLFEYFSETQRNKGNFPGRFSGRQFSNSRSEMNVSTLELGDSALYLCASSLAFQATSYEQYFGPGTRLTVT.

This clonotype was found many times. The genes are TRBV29-1 and TRBJ2-7; a possible D gene is TRBD1 (6 bases). With 5 bases removed from V and 7 bases from J, the gap between germline ends came to 18 bases. Germline V gene data show CDR1 as SQVTM and CDR2 as ANQGSEA. This CDR3 comprises 13 residues. CDR3 region: CSVTPGHNKEQYF. The CDR3, as DNA: TGCAGCGTTACACCGGGACATAATAAGGAGCAGTACTTC.

This chain links TRBV5-1 with TRBJ2-3; D is unclear. Germline V gene data show CDR1 as SGHRS and CDR2 as YFSETQ. Trimming removed 0 bases at V and 4 bases at J, with 6 bases between. There are 13 residues in the CDR3. The CDR3 loop reads CASSLGGADTQYF. In DNA, the CDR3 is TGCGCCAGCAGCTTGGGAGGCGCAGATACGCAGTATTTT. The full variable domain, completed using reference TRBV5-1 and TRBJ2-3, is KAGVTQTPRYLIKTRGQQVTLSCSPISGHRSVSWYQQTPGQGLQFLFEYFSETQRNKGNFPGRFSGRQFSNSRSEMNVSTLELGDSALYLCASSLGGADTQYFGPGTRLTVL.

The table lists this clonotype with many counts. The rearrangement uses TRBV5-1 and TRBJ1-6, with TRBD1 identical over 8 bases. In germline, CDR1 is SGHRS, CDR2 YFSETQ. This CDR3 has 15 residues. V lost 5 bases to trimming and J lost 7 bases; unmatched junction nucleotides: 8. Here the CDR3 DNA reads TGCGCCAGCAGACGACCACAGGGGGAAAATTCACCCCTCCACTTT. It is translated as CASRRPQGENSPLHF.

In its sample, this clonotype was seen many times. The V and J genes are TRBV6-1 and TRBJ1-6, with 7 bases aligning to TRBD1. The CDR3 runs to 16 residues. V was pared by 5 bases and J by 7 bases, with 11 bases of the junction left unmatched. The germline V gene encodes CDR1 MNHNS and CDR2 SASEGT. The CDR3 sequence: CASSPQGVASNSPLHF. The DNA of the CDR3 is TGTGCCAGCAGTCCTCAGGGGGTGGCTAGCAATTCACCCCTCCACTTT.

On this clonotype: This could be a read error, since a much larger clone is one nucleotide away. V and J are TRBV3-1 and TRBJ2-7; perhaps TRBD1 as D (6 bases). The CDR3 sequence is 14 residues long. With 4 bases removed from V and 7 bases from J, the gap between germline ends came to 17 bases. From germline, CDR1 is LGHDT and CDR2 YNNKEL (reference sequence). This CDR3 reads CASSLLQGKGEQYF. The CDR3 DNA sequence: TGTGCCAGCAGCCTATTACAGGGCAAAGGGGAGCAGTACTTC.

This clonotype appeared many times. V gene TRBV12-3 or TRBV12-4 combines with J gene TRBJ2-7; the D is unclear. V was clipped by 6 bases and J by 6 bases, with 15 bases between them. The CDR3 has 13 amino acids. CDR3 protein: CASRPSVGSEQYF. DNA for the CDR3: TGTGCCAGCAGGCCCTCAGTCGGTAGCGAGCAGTACTTC.

This clonotype was counted at least ten times. The CDR3 sequence: CASSLEDSPLHF. CDR3 DNA sequence: TGCGCCAGCAGCTTGGAGGATTCACCCCTCCACTTT. The rearrangement joins TRBV5-1 to TRBJ1-6; D is unresolved. The V and J ends lost 0 bases and 8 bases respectively, with 3 bases between them. This CDR3 contains 12 residues. Per the germline V gene, CDR1 is SGHRS and CDR2 is YFSETQ.

This clonotype was seen at least ten times. The V call is TRBV20-1, the J call TRBJ1-5; D ambiguous. With 6 bases removed from V and 3 bases from J, the gap between germline ends came to 12 bases. Germline V lookup: CDR1 DFQATT, CDR2 SNEGSKA (reference sequence). This CDR3 region has 13 residues. As DNA, the CDR3 is TGCAGTGCCATTCGGGTTCCCAATCAGCCCCAGCATTTT. Its protein is CSAIRVPNQPQHF.

This clonotype turned up a few times. The gene calls are TRBV12-3 or TRBV12-4 and TRBJ2-7; 9 bases agree with TRBD2. This CDR3 spans 15 amino acids. The trim removed 7 bases at V and 6 bases at J, leaving 13 bases unmatched. The CDR3 DNA is TGTGCCAGCACCTTAGGGCCAGGGACTAGCTCCGAGCAGTACTTC. Residues: CASTLGPGTSSEQYF.

V usage is TRBV20-1 and J usage is TRBJ1-1; D gene unclear. V lost 4 bases, J lost 4 bases, and 7 bases lay in between. Per the germline V gene, CDR1 is DFQATT and CDR2 is SNEGSKA (reference sequence). The CDR3 is 11 residues long. The CDR3 nucleotides are TGCAGTGCTACGGTTTTCACTGAAGCTTTCTTT. Its protein product is CSATVFTEAFF.

This clonotype was seen ten or more times. The chain uses TRBV18 and TRBJ1-3, with D possibly TRBD1 on 5 matching bases. The germline V gene encodes CDR1 KGHSH and CDR2 LQKENI. V was clipped by 6 bases and J by 0 bases, with 21 bases between them. The CDR3 runs to 18 residues. The CDR3 DNA is TGTGCCAGCTCCCCCTATCCCGGGACCGCGAGCTCTGGAAACACCATATATTTT. Amino acids: CASSPYPGTASSGNTIYF. The full variable domain, completed using reference TRBV18 and TRBJ1-3, is NAGVMQNPRHLVRRRGQEARLRCSPMKGHSHVYWYRQLPEEGLKFMVYLQKENIIDESGMPKERFSAEFPKEGPSILRIQQVVRGDSAAYFCASSPYPGTASSGNTIYFGEGSWLTVV.

This clonotype was observed a few times. The chain has TRBV2 and TRBJ1-1; TRBD1 matches at 7 bases. Germline-derived CDR1 and CDR2 are SNHLY and FYNNEI. V shed 11 bases, J shed 2 bases, and the junction held 5 bases outside the gene matches. The CDR3 extends over 12 amino acids. In DNA form, the CDR3 reads TGTGCCGGGGACAGTCACAACACTGAAGCTTTCTTT. Its protein is CAGDSHNTEAFF.

The V and J genes are TRBV2 and TRBJ1-6, with no clear D. The CDR3 is 14 amino acids. Germline CDR1 and CDR2: SNHLY and FYNNEI. V dropped 4 bases and J dropped 8 bases, with 12 bases sitting between them. The CDR3 DNA follows: TGTGCCAGCAGTGCGGTGGGCCGGGATTCACCCCTCCACTTT. Translating gives CASSAVGRDSPLHF.

The genes are TRBV27 and TRBJ1-4; maybe TRBD1 (6 bases). V was clipped by 6 bases and J by 4 bases, with 12 bases between them. The germline V gene encodes CDR1 MNHEY and CDR2 SMNVEV (reference sequence). This CDR3 spans 14 amino acids. CDR3 nucleotide sequence: TGTGCCAGCAGATTCGGACAGCTTAATGAAAAACTGTTTTTT. It specifies CASRFGQLNEKLFF.

This clonotype was recorded many times. The genes are TRBV29-1 and TRBJ1-1; 7 positions agree with TRBD1. This CDR3 comprises 14 residues. In germline, CDR1 is SQVTM, CDR2 ANQGSEA. J lost 5 bases, V lost 7 bases, and 13 bases had no gene match. CDR3 coding DNA: TGCAGCGCCCAAGTAGGGGGCGCTGATACTGAAGCTTTCTTT. This codes for CSAQVGGADTEAFF.

The rearrangement uses TRBV4-2 and TRBJ2-1; 8 nucleotides agree with TRBD2. Germline V gene lookup returns CDR1 LGHNA and CDR2 YNFKEQ. The CDR3 spans 18 residues. Trimming at V came to 0 bases and at J to 10 bases, leaving 17 bases not matched to a gene. In DNA form, the CDR3 reads TGTGCCAGCAGCCAAGATAGGGCCGGGGGGGCCGAAAGAGTCGAGCAGTTCTTC. Its protein is CASSQDRAGGAERVEQFF.